The present TCR beta chain was sequenced within a study of T cell repertoires in cytomegalovirus infection. TCRdb called the reads again in MiXCR, with one record for every CDR3 protein. The data show 400,000 to 550,000 distinct CDR3 sequences, 11% seen once. This clonotype came up many times. The junction had 6 bases not matched to a gene; V was cut back by 6 bases and J by 3 bases. Looked up from germline, CDR1 is SGHTA and CDR2 is FQGNSA. This CDR3 has 14 amino acids. The gene calls are TRBV7-2 and TRBJ1-2; 8 bases line up with TRBD1. Sequencing was done on a sample of PBMCs. The clonotype comes from a human donor in good health (CMV status not recorded). Some clones in this sample may be carry-over from other donors' samples. The CDR3 loop is CASSRTGNDYGYTF. In DNA form, the CDR3 reads TGTGCCAGCAGTAGGACAGGGAACGACTATGGCTACACCTTC.